This TCR beta chain was sequenced during a study of T cell responses to AZD1222 COVID-19 vaccine. General observations from the study: The peak T cell response came first, and repertoires were sampled only after it. Following two doses of AZD1222, Spike-specific TCR breadth and depth rose. Donors were mostly white British, more females; clonal diversity possibly underestimated. Reports indicate that nearly half of spike-specific TCRs are directed at unmutated variant regions.

The CDR3 runs 12 residues. V was shortened by 6 bases and J by 3 bases, with 8 bases between the two germline ends. The germline gives CDR1 SEHNR, CDR2 FQNEAQ (reference sequence). This clone occurred a few times. What it binds is not known. Clones were sequenced by immunoSEQ multiplex PCR, and TCRdb holds only the in-frame ones, with some missing. The top ten hold 25% to 30% of the sample, which has approximately 180,000 clones, approximately 90% seen once. The sequence derives from an adult who received the AZD1222 COVID-19 vaccine. The source was peripheral blood, collected 28 days after the second AZD1222 dose. V is TRBV7-9 and J is TRBJ1-1; TRBD1 is a possible D gene (5 bases). The CDR3 loop is CASRGPDTEAFF. The CDR3 coding sequence is TGTGCCAGCAGGGGGCCGGACACTGAAGCTTTCTTT.